This TCR beta chain was sequenced for a study of shared clonotypes between healthy human individuals. Every subset had its genomic DNA shared out evenly among several immunoSEQ plates. DNA from unsorted PBMC was sequenced on ten immunoSEQ deep assay plates. Sequencing was performed with immunoSEQ multiplex PCR; in TCRdb, only in-frame clones are kept and a portion is missing. The table includes about 480,000 clones, 70% to 80% detected once. V shed 7 bases and J 4 bases; nucleotides not matched to a gene: 11. This CDR3 is 14 amino acids long. Germline values: CDR1 GTSNPN, CDR2 SVGIG (reference sequence). This clone was found once.

This receptor was obtained from a woman aged 40-49 years in good health. Some clones in this sample may be carry-over from other donors' samples. Sequencing was performed on PBMCs. The gene calls are TRBV30 and TRBJ2-7, with 9 bases fitting TRBD2. DNA of the CDR3: TGTGCCTCAAGTGCCGCGGGAGGGGGATACGAGCAGTACTTC. Translating gives CASSAAGGGYEQYF.